One sample yielded the 17 T cell receptor beta chains listed below, sequenced in a study of T cell responses to AZD1222 COVID-19 vaccine. The data were produced by immunoSEQ multiplex PCR, yet TCRdb's version contains in-frame clones alone and is incomplete. Among around 100,000 clones, approximately 90% were seen once, and the ten largest hold roughly 1.4%. The sequencing here drew on peripheral blood, taken on day 0 of AZD1222 vaccination. These receptors originate from an adult in good health.

The chain couples TRBV5-4 to TRBJ2-3; TRBD1 or TRBD2 may be the D gene (5 bases each). V was pared by 0 bases and J by 6 bases, with 8 bases between. Per the germline V gene, CDR1 is SGHNT and CDR2 is YYREEE (reference sequence). This CDR3 has 13 amino acids. The CDR3 loop is CASSLGGVDTQYF. CDR3 nucleotide sequence: TGTGCCAGCAGCTTGGGAGGGGTGGATACGCAGTATTTT.

The V call is TRBV30, the J call TRBJ1-1; D is perhaps TRBD1 (5 bases). Germline assignment: CDR1 GTSNPN and CDR2 SVGIG (reference sequence). The CDR3 consists of 12 residues. V lost 2 bases, J lost 11 bases, and 15 bases lay in between. CDR3 residues: CAWSTAGSTAFF. The CDR3, as DNA: TGTGCCTGGAGTACGGCAGGGAGTACGGCTTTCTTT.

V usage is TRBV30 and J usage is TRBJ2-5; D might be TRBD2 (5 bases). There are 15 residues in the CDR3. The V end was cut by 0 bases, the J end by 9 bases, with 20 bases between. CDR1 is GTSNPN and CDR2 is SVGIG in the germline V gene (reference sequence). The CDR3 DNA reads TGTGCCTGGAGTGTACCCATGGAGGCAAAGATAGCCCAGTACTTC. Encoded protein: CAWSVPMEAKIAQYF.

The chain joins TRBV28 to TRBJ1-6; maybe TRBD1 (5 bases). Germline V gene data show CDR1 as MDHEN and CDR2 as SYDVKM. This CDR3 spans 16 amino acids. Trimming stripped 2 bases from V and 0 bases from J, with 8 bases between. This CDR3 reads CASSLGAGSYNSPLHF. The CDR3 nucleotides are TGTGCCAGCAGTTTAGGGGCGGGCTCCTATAATTCACCCCTCCACTTT.

This sequence joins TRBV28 and TRBJ1-2; the D is unclear. Trimming left V 5 bases short and J 5 bases short, with 9 bases between. Germline V gene sequence: CDR1 MDHEN, CDR2 SYDVKM. The CDR3 covers 12 residues. The CDR3 here is CASSLQDYGYTF. CDR3 nucleotide sequence: TGTGCCAGCAGTCTCCAGGATTATGGCTACACCTTC.

The rearrangement joins TRBV14 to TRBJ1-6; D not certain. The CDR3 loop spans 15 amino acids. Germline loops: CDR1 SGHDN, CDR2 FVKESK. Trimming pared 4 bases from V and 6 bases from J, leaving 13 bases between. CDR3 in DNA: TGTGCCAGCAGCCTTGGTGGGCACTTTAATTCACCCCTCCACTTT. The encoded protein is CASSLGGHFNSPLHF. The whole variable domain, remainder taken from reference TRBV14 and TRBJ1-6, is EAGVTQFPSHSVIEKGQTVTLRCDPISGHDNLYWYRRVMGKEIKFLLHFVKESKQDESGMPNNRFLAERTGGTYSTLKVQPAELEDSGVYFCASSLGGHFNSPLHFGNGTRLTVT.

The rearrangement links TRBV6-1 to TRBJ2-7; D may be TRBD2 (6 bases). V lost 2 bases and J 3 bases, leaving 11 bases between the germline ends. This CDR3 is built from 14 residues. CDR1 is MNHNS and CDR2 is SASEGT in the germline V gene. This CDR3 is CASSEISGDYEQYF. The CDR3 bases are TGTGCCAGCAGTGAAATCTCGGGGGACTACGAGCAGTACTTC.

The rearrangement uses TRBV24-1 and TRBJ1-4, with a weak D call TRBD1 (5 bases). Looked up from germline, CDR1 is KGHDR and CDR2 is SFDVKD. This CDR3 has 14 amino acids. With 11 bases removed from V and 8 bases from J, the gap between germline ends came to 20 bases. This CDR3 reads CAIKPGPLLEKLFF. DNA of the CDR3: TGTGCCATCAAGCCAGGGCCGTTACTAGAAAAACTGTTTTTT.

The rearrangement uses TRBV18 and TRBJ1-4, with TRBD1 identical over 9 bases. The CDR3 contains 18 residues. Unmatched junction bases numbered 15, after V lost 3 bases and J lost 7 bases. Germline CDR1 KGHSH, CDR2 LQKENI. CDR3 sequence: CASSPFTSTGGAGEKLFF. CDR3 sequence (DNA): TGTGCCAGCTCACCGTTCACGTCAACAGGGGGCGCGGGTGAAAAACTGTTTTTT.

The CDR3 here is CASSLGLGTANSPLHF. The CDR3 DNA sequence: TGTGCCAGCAGCTTAGGCCTGGGGACCGCGAATTCACCCCTCCACTTT. This chain joins TRBV13 and TRBJ1-6; possibly TRBD1 for D (5 bases). Germline CDR1 reads PRHDT; CDR2 reads FYEKMQ (reference sequence). The ends were cut back, 0 bases at V and 7 bases at J, with 13 bases in the middle. The CDR3 is 16 amino acids.

V and J are TRBV7-2 and TRBJ1-1; D is perhaps TRBD1 (5 bases). V lost 1 base and J lost 7, with 10 bases in between. In germline, CDR1 is SGHTA, CDR2 FQGNSA. The CDR3 covers 13 residues. The CDR3 sequence: CASSLGQLDEAFF. CDR3 nucleotides: TGTGCCAGCAGCTTAGGACAGCTTGATGAAGCTTTCTTT.

V usage is TRBV28 and J usage is TRBJ2-7; TRBD2 might be the D (5 bases). Germline values: CDR1 MDHEN, CDR2 SYDVKM. The CDR3 covers 13 residues. Trimming cost V 2 bases and J 0 bases, with 5 bases left between them. The DNA for the CDR3 is TGTGCCAGCAGTTTAGGAGGCTCCTACGAGCAGTACTTC. Translating it yields CASSLGGSYEQYF.

The chain carries TRBV6-5 and TRBJ1-1; D gene ambiguous. From germline, CDR1 is MNHEY and CDR2 SVGAGI. V lost 7 bases and J 5 bases, leaving 20 bases between the germline ends. The CDR3 length is 15 residues. CDR3 DNA: TGTGCCAGCAAGGGCCAGCGCTCCGGATTAACTGAAGCTTTCTTT. It yields the protein CASKGQRSGLTEAFF.

This chain uses TRBV23-1 with TRBJ2-1; tentatively, D is TRBD1 or TRBD2 (5 bases each). TRBV23-1 is known as an ORF, though its function is uncertain. V was shortened by 7 bases and J by 6 bases, with 28 bases between the two germline ends. The length of the CDR3 is 18 residues. CDR3 DNA sequence: TGCGCCAGCACCCTACAAGGGTTCGGGAAGGGGTGGGGCAATGAGCAGTTCTTC. Its translation: CASTLQGFGKGWGNEQFF.

The rearrangement joins TRBV9 to TRBJ2-2, with TRBD2 identical over 12 bases. The length of the CDR3 is 16 residues. CDR1 and CDR2 from the germline V gene are SGDLS and YYNGEE. V trimming: 6 bases; J trimming: 5 bases; junction bases outside the gene matches: 8. The CDR3, as DNA: TGTGCCAGCAACCCTAGCGGGGGGGCAGGGACCGGGGAGCTGTTTTTT. This gives the protein CASNPSGGAGTGELFF. Using reference TRBV9 and TRBJ2-2 for the parts outside the CDR3, the full variable domain is DSGVTQTPKHLITATGQRVTLRCSPRSGDLSVYWYQQSLDQGLQFLIQYYNGEERAKGNILERFSAQQFPDLHSELNLSSLELGDSALYFCASNPSGGAGTGELFFGEGSRLTVL.

The chain employs TRBV5-4 and TRBJ1-4; TRBD1 matches 9 bases. In germline, CDR1 is SGHNT, CDR2 YYREEE (reference sequence). The ends lost 4 bases at V and 5 bases at J; junction bases unmatched: 6. The CDR3 runs 15 residues. CDR3 DNA: TGTGCCAGCAGCCTCGGGACAGGGTGGAATGAAAAACTGTTTTTT. Its translation: CASSLGTGWNEKLFF.

The chain links TRBV3-1 (or the pseudogene TRBV3-2) to TRBJ2-1; 11 nucleotides align to TRBD1. Germline V CDR1 and CDR2: LGHDT, YNNKEL (reference sequence). V lost 4 bases, J lost 12 bases, and 11 bases stayed unmatched. There are 15 residues in the CDR3. This CDR3 is CASSLGQGARMAQFF. The CDR3 coding sequence is TGTGCCAGCAGCCTCGGACAGGGGGCAAGGATGGCGCAGTTCTTC.